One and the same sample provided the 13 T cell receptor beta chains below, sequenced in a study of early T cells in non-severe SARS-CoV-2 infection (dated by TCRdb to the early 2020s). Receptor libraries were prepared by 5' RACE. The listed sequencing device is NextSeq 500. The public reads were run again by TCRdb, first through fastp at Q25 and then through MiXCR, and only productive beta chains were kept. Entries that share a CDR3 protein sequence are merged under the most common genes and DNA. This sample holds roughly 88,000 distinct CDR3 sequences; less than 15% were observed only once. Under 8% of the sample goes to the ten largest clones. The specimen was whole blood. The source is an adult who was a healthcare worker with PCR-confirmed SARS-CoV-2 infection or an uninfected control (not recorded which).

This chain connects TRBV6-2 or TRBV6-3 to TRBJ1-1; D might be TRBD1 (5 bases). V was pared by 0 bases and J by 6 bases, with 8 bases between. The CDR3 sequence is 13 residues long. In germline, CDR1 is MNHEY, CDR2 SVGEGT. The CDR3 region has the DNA TGTGCCAGCAGTTACTCGTTGGGGGCTGAAGCTTTCTTT. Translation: CASSYSLGAEAFF.

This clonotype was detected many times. CDR3 sequence reads: CATSDLQGYEQFF. CDR3 nucleotides: TGTGCCACCAGTGATTTACAGGGCTATGAGCAGTTCTTC. The chain uses TRBV24-1 and TRBJ2-1, with D possibly TRBD1 on 6 matching bases. The CDR3 is made up of 13 amino acids. V shed 1 base and J shed 8 bases, with 8 bases lying between them. Germline CDR1 is KGHDR and CDR2 is SFDVKD.

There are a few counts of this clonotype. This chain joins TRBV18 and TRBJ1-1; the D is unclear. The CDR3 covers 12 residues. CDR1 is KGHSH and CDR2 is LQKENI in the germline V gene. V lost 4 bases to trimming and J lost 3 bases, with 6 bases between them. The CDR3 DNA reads TGTGCCAGCTCACTCCTGGACACTGAAGCTTTCTTT. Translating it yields CASSLLDTEAFF.

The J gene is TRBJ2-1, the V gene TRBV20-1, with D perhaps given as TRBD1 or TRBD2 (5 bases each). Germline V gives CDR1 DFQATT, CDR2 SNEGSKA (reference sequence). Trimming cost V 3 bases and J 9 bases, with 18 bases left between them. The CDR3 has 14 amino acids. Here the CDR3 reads CSASSPRGRLEQFF. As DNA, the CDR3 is TGCAGTGCTAGTTCCCCTCGGGGCAGGCTTGAGCAGTTCTTC.

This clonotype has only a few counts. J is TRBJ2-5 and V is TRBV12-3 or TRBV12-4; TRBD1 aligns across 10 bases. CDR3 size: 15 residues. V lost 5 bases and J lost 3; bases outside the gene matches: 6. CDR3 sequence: CASSPGQGNKETQYF. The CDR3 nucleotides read TGTGCCAGCAGTCCGGGACAGGGGAATAAAGAGACCCAGTACTTC.

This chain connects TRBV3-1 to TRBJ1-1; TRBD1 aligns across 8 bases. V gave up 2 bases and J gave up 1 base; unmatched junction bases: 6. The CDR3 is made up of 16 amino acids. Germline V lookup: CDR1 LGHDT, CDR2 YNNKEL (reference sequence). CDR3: CASSQSDRGRNTEAFF. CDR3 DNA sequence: TGTGCCAGCAGCCAATCTGACAGGGGTCGGAACACTGAAGCTTTCTTT.

The CDR3 region is CASSHHSTAQETQYF. The CDR3 region has the DNA TGTGCCAGCAGTCACCACTCGACAGCCCAAGAGACCCAGTACTTC. This chain joins TRBV28 and TRBJ2-5; D may be TRBD1 (5 bases). Per the germline V gene, CDR1 is MDHEN and CDR2 is SYDVKM. V lost 5 bases and J 1 base, leaving 14 bases between the germline ends. CDR3 length equals 15 residues.

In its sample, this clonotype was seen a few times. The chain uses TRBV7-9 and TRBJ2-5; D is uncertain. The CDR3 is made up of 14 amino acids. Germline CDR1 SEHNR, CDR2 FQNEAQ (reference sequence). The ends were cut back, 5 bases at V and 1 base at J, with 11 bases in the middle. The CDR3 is CASSPSGLQETQYF. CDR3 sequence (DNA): TGTGCCAGCAGCCCCTCGGGCCTCCAAGAGACCCAGTACTTC.

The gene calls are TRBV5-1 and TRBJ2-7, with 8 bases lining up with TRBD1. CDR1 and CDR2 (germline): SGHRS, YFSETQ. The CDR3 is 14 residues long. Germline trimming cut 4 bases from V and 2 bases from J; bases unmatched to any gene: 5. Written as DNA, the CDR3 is TGCGCCAGCAGCAAAGGACAGGGCCCCTACGAGCAGTACTTC. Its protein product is CASSKGQGPYEQYF.

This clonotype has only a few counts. CDR3 loop: CSVDRDRTEAFF. CDR3 nucleotides: TGCAGCGTTGACAGGGATCGGACTGAAGCTTTCTTT. The chain recombines TRBV29-1 with TRBJ1-1; D is perhaps TRBD1 (5 bases). CDR3 length equals 12 residues. V lost 3 bases and J lost 5, with 10 bases in between. Looked up from germline, CDR1 is SQVTM and CDR2 is ANQGSEA.

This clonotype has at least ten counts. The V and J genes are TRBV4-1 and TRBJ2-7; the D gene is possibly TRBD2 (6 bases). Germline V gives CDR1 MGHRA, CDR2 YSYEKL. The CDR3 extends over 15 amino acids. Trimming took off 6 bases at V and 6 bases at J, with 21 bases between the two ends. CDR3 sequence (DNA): TGCGCCAGCAGTCCGGGTTGGGGGAGGCAACGCGAGCAGTACTTC. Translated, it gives CASSPGWGRQREQYF.

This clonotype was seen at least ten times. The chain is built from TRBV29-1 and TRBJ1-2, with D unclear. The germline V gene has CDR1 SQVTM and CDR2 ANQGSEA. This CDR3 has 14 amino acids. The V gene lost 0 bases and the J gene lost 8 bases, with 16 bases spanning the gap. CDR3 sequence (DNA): TGCAGCGTTGAAGATCGGGTGATGGGAGGGGGCTACACCTTC. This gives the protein CSVEDRVMGGGYTF.

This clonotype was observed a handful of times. CDR3 in amino acids: CASNPEPGTGGGETQYF. In DNA, the CDR3 is TGTGCCAGCAACCCCGAACCGGGGACAGGGGGAGGAGAGACCCAGTACTTC. The chain employs TRBV6-5 and TRBJ2-5, with TRBD1 matching over 11 bases. The CDR3 length is 17 residues. CDR1 MNHEY and CDR2 SVGAGI come from the germline V gene. The V gene end was trimmed by 7 bases and the J gene end by 4 bases; junction bases not matched to a gene: 14.